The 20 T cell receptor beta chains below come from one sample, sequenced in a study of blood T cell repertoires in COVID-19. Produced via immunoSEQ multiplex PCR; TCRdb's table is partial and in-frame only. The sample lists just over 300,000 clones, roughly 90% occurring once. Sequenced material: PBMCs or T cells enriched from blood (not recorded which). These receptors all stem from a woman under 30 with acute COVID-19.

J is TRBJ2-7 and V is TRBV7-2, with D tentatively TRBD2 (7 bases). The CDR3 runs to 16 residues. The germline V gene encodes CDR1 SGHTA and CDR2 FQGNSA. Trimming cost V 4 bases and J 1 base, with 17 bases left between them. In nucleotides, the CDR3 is TGTGCCAGCAGCTCTGGGGGCGGGAGAGGGTCCTACGAGCAGTACTTC. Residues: CASSSGGGRGSYEQYF.

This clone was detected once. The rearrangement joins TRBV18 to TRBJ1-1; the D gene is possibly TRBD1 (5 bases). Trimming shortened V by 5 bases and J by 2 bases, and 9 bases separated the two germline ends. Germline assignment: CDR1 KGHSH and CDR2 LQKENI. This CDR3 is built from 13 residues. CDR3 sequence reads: CASSDQGNTEAFF. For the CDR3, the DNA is TGTGCCAGCTCAGATCAGGGAAACACTGAAGCTTTCTTT.

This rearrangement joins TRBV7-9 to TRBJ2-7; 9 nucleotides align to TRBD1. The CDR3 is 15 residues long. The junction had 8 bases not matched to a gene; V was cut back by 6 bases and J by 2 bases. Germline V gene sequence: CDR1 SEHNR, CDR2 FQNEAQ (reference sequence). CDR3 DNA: TGTGCCAGCAGGCCGGGACAGGGAAACCCCTACGAGCAGTACTTC. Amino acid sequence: CASRPGQGNPYEQYF.

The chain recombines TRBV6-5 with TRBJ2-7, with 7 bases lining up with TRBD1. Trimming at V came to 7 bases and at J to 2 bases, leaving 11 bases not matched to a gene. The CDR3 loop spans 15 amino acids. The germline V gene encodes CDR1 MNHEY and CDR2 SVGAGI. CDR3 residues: CASTGAGTVPYEQYF. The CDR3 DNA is TGTGCCAGCACAGGGGCCGGGACAGTACCCTACGAGCAGTACTTC.

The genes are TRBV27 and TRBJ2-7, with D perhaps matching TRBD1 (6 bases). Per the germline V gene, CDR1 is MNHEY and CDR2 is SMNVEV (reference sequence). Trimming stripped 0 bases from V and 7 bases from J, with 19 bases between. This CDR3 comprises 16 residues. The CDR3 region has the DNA TGTGCCAGCAGTTTATCGCTGACAGGAGGCTTAAAGGAGCAGTACTTC. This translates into CASSLSLTGGLKEQYF.

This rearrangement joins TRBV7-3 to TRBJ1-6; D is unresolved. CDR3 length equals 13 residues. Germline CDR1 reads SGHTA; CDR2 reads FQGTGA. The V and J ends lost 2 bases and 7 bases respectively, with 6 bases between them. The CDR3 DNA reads TGTGCCAGCAGCTTAGCCCGGAATTCACCCCTCCACTTT. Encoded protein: CASSLARNSPLHF.

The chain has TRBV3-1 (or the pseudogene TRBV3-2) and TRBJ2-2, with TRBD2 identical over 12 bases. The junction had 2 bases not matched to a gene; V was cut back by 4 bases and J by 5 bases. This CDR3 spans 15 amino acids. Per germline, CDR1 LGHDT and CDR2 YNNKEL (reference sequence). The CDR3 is CASSLGTSGTGELFF. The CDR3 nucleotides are TGTGCCAGCAGCCTCGGGACTAGCGGGACCGGGGAGCTGTTTTTT.

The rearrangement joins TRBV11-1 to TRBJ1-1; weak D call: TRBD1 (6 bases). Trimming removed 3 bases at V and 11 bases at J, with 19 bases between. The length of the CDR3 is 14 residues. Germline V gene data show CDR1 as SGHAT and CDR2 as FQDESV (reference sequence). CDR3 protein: CASSFGRGRIRAFF. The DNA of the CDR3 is TGTGCCAGCAGCTTCGGCAGGGGCAGGATCCGGGCTTTCTTT.

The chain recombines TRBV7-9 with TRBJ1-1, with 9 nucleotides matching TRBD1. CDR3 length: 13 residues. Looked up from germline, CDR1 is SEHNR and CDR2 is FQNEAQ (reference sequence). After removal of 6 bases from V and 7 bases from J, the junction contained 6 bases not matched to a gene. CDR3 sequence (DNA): TGTGCCAGCAGTACACAGGGGGCCGGTGAAGCTTTCTTT. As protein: CASSTQGAGEAFF.

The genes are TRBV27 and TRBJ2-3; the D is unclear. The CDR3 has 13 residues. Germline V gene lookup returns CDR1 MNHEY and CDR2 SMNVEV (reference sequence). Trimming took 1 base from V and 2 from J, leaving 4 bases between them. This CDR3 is CASSLWATDTQYF. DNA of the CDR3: TGTGCCAGCAGTTTATGGGCCACAGATACGCAGTATTTT.

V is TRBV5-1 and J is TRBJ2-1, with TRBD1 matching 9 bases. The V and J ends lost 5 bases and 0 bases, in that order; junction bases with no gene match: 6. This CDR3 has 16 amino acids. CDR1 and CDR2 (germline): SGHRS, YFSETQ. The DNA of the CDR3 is TGCGCCAGCAGTCGACAGGGGGAAAACTCCTACAATGAGCAGTTCTTC. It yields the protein CASSRQGENSYNEQFF.

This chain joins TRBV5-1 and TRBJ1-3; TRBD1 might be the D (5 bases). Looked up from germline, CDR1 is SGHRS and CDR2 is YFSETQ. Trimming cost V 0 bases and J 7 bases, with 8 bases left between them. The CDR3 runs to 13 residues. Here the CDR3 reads CASSLGQGNTIYF. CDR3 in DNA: TGCGCCAGCAGCTTGGGGCAGGGCAACACCATATATTTT.

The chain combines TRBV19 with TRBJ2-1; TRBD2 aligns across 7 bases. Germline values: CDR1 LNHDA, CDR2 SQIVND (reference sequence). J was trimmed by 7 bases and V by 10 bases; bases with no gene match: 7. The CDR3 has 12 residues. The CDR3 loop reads CATMTSRNEQFF. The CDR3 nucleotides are TGTGCCACCATGACTAGCCGGAATGAGCAGTTCTTC. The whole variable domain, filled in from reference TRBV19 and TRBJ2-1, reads DGGITQSPKYLFRKEGQNVTLSCEQNLNHDAMYWYRQDPGQGLRLIYYSQIVNDFQKGDIAEGYSVSREKKESFPLTVTSAQKNPTAFYLCATMTSRNEQFFGPGTRLTVL.

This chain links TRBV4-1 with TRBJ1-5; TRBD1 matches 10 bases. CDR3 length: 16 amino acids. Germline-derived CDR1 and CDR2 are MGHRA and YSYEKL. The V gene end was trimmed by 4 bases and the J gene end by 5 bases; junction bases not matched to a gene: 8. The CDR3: CASSPGQGSTDQPQHF. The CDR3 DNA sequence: TGCGCCAGCAGCCCGGGACAGGGGAGCACCGATCAGCCCCAGCATTTT.

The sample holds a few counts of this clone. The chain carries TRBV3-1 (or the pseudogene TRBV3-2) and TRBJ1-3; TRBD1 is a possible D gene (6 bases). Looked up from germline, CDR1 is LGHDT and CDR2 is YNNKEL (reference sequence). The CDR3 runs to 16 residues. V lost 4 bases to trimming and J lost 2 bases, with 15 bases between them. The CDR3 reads CASSLFGGAAGNTIYF. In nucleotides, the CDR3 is TGTGCCAGCAGCCTATTTGGGGGGGCGGCTGGAAACACCATATATTTT.

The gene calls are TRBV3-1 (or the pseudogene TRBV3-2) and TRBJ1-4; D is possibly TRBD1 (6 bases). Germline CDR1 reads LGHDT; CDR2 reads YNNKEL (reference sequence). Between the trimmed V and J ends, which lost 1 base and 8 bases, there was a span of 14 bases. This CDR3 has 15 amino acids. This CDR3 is CASSQVIGGGEKLFF. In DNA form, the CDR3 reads TGTGCCAGCAGCCAAGTTATAGGGGGGGGCGAAAAACTGTTTTTT.

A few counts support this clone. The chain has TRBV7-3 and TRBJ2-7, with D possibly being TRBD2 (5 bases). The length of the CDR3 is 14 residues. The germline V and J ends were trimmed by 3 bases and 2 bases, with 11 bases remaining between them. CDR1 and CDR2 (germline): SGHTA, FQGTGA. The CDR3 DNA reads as TGTGCCAGCAGCTTGGCTGGAGGCCCCTACGAGCAGTACTTC. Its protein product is CASSLAGGPYEQYF.

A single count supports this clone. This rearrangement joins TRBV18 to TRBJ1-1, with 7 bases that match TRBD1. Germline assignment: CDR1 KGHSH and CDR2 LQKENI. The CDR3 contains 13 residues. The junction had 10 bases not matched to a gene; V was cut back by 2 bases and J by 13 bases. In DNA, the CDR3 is TGTGCCAGCTCACCAGAGGGGACAGTTGGAGGTTTCTTT. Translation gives CASSPEGTVGGFF.

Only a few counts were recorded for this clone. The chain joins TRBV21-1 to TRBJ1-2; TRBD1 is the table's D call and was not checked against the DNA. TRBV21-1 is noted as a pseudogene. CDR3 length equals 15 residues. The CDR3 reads CASSNRKGVAYGYTF. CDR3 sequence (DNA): TGTGCCAGCAGCAACCGGAAAGGGGTAGCCTATGGCTACACCTTC.

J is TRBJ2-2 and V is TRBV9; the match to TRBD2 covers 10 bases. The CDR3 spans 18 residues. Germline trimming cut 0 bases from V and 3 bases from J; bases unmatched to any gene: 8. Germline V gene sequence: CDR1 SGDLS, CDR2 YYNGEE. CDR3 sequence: CASSVGASGSWDTGELFF. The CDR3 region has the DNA TGTGCCAGCAGCGTAGGGGCTAGCGGGAGTTGGGACACCGGGGAGCTGTTTTTT.